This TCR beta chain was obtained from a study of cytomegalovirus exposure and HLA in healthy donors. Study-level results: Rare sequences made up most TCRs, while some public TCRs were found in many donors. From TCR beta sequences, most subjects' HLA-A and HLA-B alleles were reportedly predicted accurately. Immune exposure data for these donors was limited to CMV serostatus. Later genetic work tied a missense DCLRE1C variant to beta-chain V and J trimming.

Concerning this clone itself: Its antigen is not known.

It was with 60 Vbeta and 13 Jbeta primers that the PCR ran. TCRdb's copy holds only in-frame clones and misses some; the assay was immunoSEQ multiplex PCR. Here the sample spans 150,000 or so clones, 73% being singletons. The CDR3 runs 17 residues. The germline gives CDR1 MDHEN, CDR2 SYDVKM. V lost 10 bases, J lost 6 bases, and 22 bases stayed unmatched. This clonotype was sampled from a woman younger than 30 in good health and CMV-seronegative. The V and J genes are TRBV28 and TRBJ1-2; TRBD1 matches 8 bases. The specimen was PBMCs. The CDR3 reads CATSIIGQGIRANGYTF. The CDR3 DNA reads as TGTGCCACCTCGATAATCGGACAGGGCATCCGAGCTAATGGCTACACCTTC.